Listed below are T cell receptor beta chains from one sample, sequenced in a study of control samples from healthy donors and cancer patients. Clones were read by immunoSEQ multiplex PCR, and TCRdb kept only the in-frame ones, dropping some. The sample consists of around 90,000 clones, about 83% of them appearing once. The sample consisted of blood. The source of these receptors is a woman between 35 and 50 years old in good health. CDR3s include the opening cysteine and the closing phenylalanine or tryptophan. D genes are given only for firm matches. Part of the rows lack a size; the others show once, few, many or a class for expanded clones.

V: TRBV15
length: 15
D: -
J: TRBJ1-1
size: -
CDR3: CATSGQVEGGTEAFF
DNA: TGTGCCACCAGCGGTCAGGTTGAAGGGGGTACTGAAGCTTTCTTT

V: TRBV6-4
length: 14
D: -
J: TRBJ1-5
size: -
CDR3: CASSARGAGQPQHF
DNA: TGTGCCAGCAGTGCCCGGGGGGCGGGACAGCCCCAGCATTTT

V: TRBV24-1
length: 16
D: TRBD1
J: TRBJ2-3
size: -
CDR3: CATSEYGQGWGDTQYF
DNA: TGTGCCACCAGTGAATATGGACAGGGCTGGGGGGATACGCAGTATTTT

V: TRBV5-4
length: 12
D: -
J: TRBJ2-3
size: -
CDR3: CASSHSGITQYF
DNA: TGTGCCAGCAGCCATAGTGGGATCACGCAGTATTTT

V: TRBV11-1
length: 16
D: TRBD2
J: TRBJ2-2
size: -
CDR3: CASSLITSGGPGELFF
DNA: TGTGCCAGCAGCTTAATCACTAGCGGGGGGCCCGGGGAGCTGTTTTTT

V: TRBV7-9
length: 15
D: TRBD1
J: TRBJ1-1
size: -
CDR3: CASSSQGGATTEAFF
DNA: TGTGCCAGCAGCTCCCAGGGGGGCGCGACCACTGAAGCTTTCTTT

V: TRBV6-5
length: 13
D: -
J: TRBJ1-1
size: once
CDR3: CASITGSNTEAFF
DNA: TGTGCCAGCATCACAGGATCTAACACTGAAGCTTTCTTT

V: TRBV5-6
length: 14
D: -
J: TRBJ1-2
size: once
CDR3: CASSSERFNYGYTF
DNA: TGTGCCAGCAGCTCCGAAAGGTTTAACTATGGCTACACCTTC

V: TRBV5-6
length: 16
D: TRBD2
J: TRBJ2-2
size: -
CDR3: CASSFTSGEGTGELFF
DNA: TGTGCCAGCAGCTTCACTAGCGGGGAGGGGACCGGGGAGCTGTTTTTT

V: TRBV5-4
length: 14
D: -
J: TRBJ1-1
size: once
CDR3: CASSSGQRNTEAFF
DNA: TGTGCCAGCAGCTCCGGACAGCGTAACACTGAAGCTTTCTTT

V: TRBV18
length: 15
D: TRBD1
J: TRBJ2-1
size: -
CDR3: CASSQIGTGYNEQFF
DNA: TGTGCCAGCTCACAGATCGGGACAGGATACAATGAGCAGTTCTTC

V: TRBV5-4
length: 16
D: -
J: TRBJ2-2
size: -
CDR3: CASSLGPLEDTGELFF
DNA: TGTGCCAGCAGCTTGGGCCCCTTGGAGGACACCGGGGAGCTGTTTTTT

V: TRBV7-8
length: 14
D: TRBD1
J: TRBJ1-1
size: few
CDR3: CASSSGARGLQAFF
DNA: TGTGCCAGCAGCTCCGGGGCCAGGGGGCTCCAAGCTTTCTTT

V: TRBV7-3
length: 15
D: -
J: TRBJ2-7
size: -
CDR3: CASSLQGGVGYEQYF
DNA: TGTGCCAGCAGCTTGCAGGGTGGGGTAGGCTACGAGCAGTACTTC

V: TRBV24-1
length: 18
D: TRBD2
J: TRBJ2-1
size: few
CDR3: CATSDSGSGTSGYNEQFF
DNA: TGTGCCACCAGTGATTCGGGATCCGGGACTAGCGGTTACAATGAGCAGTTCTTC

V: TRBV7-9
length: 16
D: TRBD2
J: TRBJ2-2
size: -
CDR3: CASSFQRGGDTGELFF
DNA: TGTGCCAGCAGCTTCCAGCGGGGAGGGGACACCGGGGAGCTGTTTTTT

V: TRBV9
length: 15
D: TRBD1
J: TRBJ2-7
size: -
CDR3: CASSAGQGAFYEQYF
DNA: TGTGCCAGCAGCGCTGGACAGGGGGCGTTCTACGAGCAGTACTTC

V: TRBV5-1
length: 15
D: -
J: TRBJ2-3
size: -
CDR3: CASSPRGGSTDTQYF
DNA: TGCGCCAGCAGCCCCCGGGGAGGTAGCACAGATACGCAGTATTTT

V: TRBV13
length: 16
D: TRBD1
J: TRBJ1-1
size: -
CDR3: CASSLGQGRRNTEAFF
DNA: TGTGCCAGCAGCTTAGGACAGGGGAGAAGGAACACTGAAGCTTTCTTT

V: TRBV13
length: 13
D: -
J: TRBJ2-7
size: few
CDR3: CASSFGDIGEQYF
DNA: TGTGCCAGCAGCTTCGGGGACATAGGGGAGCAGTACTTC

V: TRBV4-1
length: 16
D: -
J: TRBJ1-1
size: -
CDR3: CASSLRLGASNTEAFF
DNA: TGCGCCAGCAGCCTAAGGCTTGGGGCCTCGAACACTGAAGCTTTCTTT

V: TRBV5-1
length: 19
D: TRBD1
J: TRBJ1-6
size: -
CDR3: CASSLAEPGQGAQGWALHF
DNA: TGCGCCAGCAGCTTGGCCGAGCCGGGACAGGGGGCCCAGGGTTGGGCCCTCCACTTT

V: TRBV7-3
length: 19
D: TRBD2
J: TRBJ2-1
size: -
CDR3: CASSLEPGLAGGPANEQFF
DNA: TGTGCCAGCAGCTTAGAACCCGGACTAGCGGGGGGGCCGGCCAATGAGCAGTTCTTC

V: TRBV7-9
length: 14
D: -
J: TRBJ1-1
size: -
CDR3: CASSLRQMNTEAFF
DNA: TGTGCCAGCAGCTTACGACAGATGAACACTGAAGCTTTCTTT

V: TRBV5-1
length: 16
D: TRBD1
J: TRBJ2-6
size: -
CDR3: CASSLTGGFGANVLTF
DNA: TGCGCCAGCAGCTTGACAGGGGGCTTTGGGGCCAACGTCCTGACTTTC

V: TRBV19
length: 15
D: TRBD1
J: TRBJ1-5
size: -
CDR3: CASRIGTGGNQPQHF
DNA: TGTGCCAGTAGGATCGGGACAGGGGGCAATCAGCCCCAGCATTTT

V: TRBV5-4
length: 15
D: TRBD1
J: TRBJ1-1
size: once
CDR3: CASSRQGAGGTEAFF
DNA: TGTGCCAGCAGCCGACAGGGGGCGGGGGGCACTGAAGCTTTCTTT

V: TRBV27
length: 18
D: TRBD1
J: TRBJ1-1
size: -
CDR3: CASRLSAKDRALNTEAFF
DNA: TGTGCCAGCCGACTTAGCGCTAAGGACAGGGCCCTAAACACTGAAGCTTTCTTT

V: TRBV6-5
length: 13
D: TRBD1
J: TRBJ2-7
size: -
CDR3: CATEGTGYYEQYF
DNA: TGTGCCACCGAAGGGACAGGGTACTACGAGCAGTACTTC

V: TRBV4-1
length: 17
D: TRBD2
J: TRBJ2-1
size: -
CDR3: CASSQGEGLAGGNEQFF
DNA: TGCGCCAGCAGCCAGGGGGAGGGGCTAGCGGGGGGAAATGAGCAGTTCTTC

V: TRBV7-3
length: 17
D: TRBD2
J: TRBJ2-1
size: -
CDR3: CASSAGLAGGKYNEQFF
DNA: TGTGCCAGCAGCGCCGGACTAGCGGGGGGGAAATACAATGAGCAGTTCTTC

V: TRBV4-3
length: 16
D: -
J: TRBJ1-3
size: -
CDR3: CASSQEVRTSGNTIYF
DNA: TGCGCCAGCAGCCAAGAAGTAAGGACCTCTGGAAACACCATATATTTT

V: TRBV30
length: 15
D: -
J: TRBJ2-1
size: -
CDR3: CAWRGASLAYNEQFF
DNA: TGTGCCTGGAGAGGGGCTAGCCTTGCATACAATGAGCAGTTCTTC

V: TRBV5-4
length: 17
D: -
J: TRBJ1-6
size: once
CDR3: CASSFGGGGSYNSPLHF
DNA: TGTGCCAGCAGCTTCGGGGGGGGAGGCTCCTATAATTCACCCCTCCACTTT